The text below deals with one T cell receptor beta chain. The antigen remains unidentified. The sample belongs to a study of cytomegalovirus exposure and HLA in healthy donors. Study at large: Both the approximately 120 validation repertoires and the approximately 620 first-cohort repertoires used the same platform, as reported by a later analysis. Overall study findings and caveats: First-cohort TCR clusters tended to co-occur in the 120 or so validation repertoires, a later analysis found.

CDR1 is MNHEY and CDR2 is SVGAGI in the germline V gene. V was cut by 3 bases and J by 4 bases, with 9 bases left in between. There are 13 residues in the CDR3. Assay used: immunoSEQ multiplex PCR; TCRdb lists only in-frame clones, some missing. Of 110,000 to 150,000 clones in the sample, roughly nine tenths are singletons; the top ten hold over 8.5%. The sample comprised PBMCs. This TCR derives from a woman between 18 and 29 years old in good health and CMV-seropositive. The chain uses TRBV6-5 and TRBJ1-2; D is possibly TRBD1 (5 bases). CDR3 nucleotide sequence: TGTGCCAGCAGTTATGCAGGGCTCTATGGCTACACCTTC. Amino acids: CASSYAGLYGYTF.